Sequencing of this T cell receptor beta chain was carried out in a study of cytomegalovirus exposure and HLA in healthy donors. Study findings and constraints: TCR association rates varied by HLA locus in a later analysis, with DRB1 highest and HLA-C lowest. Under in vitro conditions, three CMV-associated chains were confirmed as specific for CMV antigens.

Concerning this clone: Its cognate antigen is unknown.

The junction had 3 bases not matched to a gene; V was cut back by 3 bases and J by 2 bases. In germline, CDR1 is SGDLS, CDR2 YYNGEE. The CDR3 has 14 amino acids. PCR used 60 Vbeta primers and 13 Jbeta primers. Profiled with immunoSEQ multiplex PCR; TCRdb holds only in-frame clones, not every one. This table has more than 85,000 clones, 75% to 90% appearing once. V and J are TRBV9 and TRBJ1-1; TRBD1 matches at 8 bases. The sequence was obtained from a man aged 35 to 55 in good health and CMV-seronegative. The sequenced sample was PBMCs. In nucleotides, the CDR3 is TGTGCCAGCAGCGCCAGGGGGCTTAACACTGAAGCTTTCTTT. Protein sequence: CASSARGLNTEAFF.